These 20 T cell receptor beta chains originate from one sample sequenced in a study of siplizumab effects on memory and regulatory T cells. Libraries were prepared by immunoSEQ multiplex PCR; TCRdb keeps only in-frame clonotypes and omits some of them. The table records 90,000 to 120,000 clones, under 95% of them present only once. Sequenced: Tregs sorted from blood. The receptors shown here come from a human donor in good health.

The chain links TRBV7-2 to TRBJ2-1; 7 bases line up with TRBD2. The trim removed 4 bases at V and 14 bases at J, leaving 5 bases unmatched. The CDR3 has 11 amino acids. Germline V gene sequence: CDR1 SGHTA, CDR2 FQGNSA. Here the CDR3 DNA reads TGTGCCAGCAGCTACCGGGACTACAAGTTCTTC. This gives the protein CASSYRDYKFF.

J is TRBJ1-1 and V is TRBV30, with unresolved D. CDR1 and CDR2 from the germline V gene are GTSNPN and SVGIG (reference sequence). The V end was cut by 4 bases, the J end by 5 bases, with 11 bases between. The CDR3 has 12 amino acids. The CDR3, as DNA: TGTGCCTGGACCCGGCTGAGGACTGAAGCTTTCTTT. Amino acid sequence: CAWTRLRTEAFF.

The rearrangement uses TRBV6-6 and TRBJ2-7; D unclear. Germline V lookup: CDR1 MNHNY, CDR2 SVGAGI (reference sequence). The ends were cut back, 11 bases at V and 4 bases at J, with 15 bases in the middle. The CDR3 has 12 amino acids. This CDR3 reads CACSRTGYEQYF. The CDR3 nucleotides read TGTGCCTGCTCAAGGACGGGTTACGAGCAGTACTTC.

The rearrangement uses TRBV5-1 and TRBJ1-4, with 7 bases lining up with TRBD1. The CDR3 spans 14 residues. Germline V CDR1 and CDR2: SGHRS, YFSETQ. V dropped 0 bases and J dropped 8; count of bases not matched to a gene: 4. CDR3 region: CASSLEQGREKLFF. The CDR3 DNA is TGCGCCAGCAGCTTGGAACAGGGGAGAGAAAAACTGTTTTTT.

The chain is built from TRBV12-1 and TRBJ2-1; whether TRBD2, the table's D call, matches the DNA was not checked. TRBV12-1 is designated a pseudogene. CDR3 length: 16 amino acids. CDR3 in amino acids: CASSFSLAEHLNEQFF. CDR3 in DNA: TGTGCCAGCAGCTTTTCACTAGCGGAACACCTCAATGAGCAGTTCTTC.

This clone has more than one count but fewer than ten. The chain joins TRBV21-1 to TRBJ2-7; the table names TRBD2, a call not compared with the DNA. TRBV21-1 is described as a pseudogene. The CDR3 has 15 residues. CDR3 nucleotide sequence: TGTGCCAGCAGCAAGACGGGACTAGCAGTATACGAGCAGTACTTC. Amino acids: CASSKTGLAVYEQYF.

This clone was observed once. The V and J genes are TRBV7-9 and TRBJ2-1; 7 bases match TRBD2. The CDR3 covers 12 residues. Germline V gene sequence: CDR1 SEHNR, CDR2 FQNEAQ (reference sequence). Trimming cost V 6 bases and J 9 bases; bases outside gene matches: 5. CDR3 sequence: CASRPGGGEQFF. Written as DNA, the CDR3 is TGTGCCAGCAGGCCGGGAGGCGGTGAGCAGTTCTTC.

The V gene is TRBV2, the J gene TRBJ1-1; TRBD1 might be the D (5 bases). This CDR3 region has 14 residues. The ends were cut back, 6 bases at V and 7 bases at J, with 18 bases in the middle. Germline loops: CDR1 SNHLY, CDR2 FYNNEI. The CDR3: CASRRGTGGGEAFF. For the CDR3, the DNA is TGTGCCAGCAGACGCGGGACGGGTGGGGGTGAAGCTTTCTTT.

The chain carries TRBV9 and TRBJ2-1; D may be TRBD2 (5 bases). The CDR3 is 13 residues long. Per germline, CDR1 SGDLS and CDR2 YYNGEE. V lost 1 base and J lost 15, with 17 bases in between. Here the CDR3 reads CASSVSSRGEGFF. CDR3 DNA: TGTGCCAGCAGCGTATCTAGTCGCGGAGAGGGGTTCTTC.

The rearrangement uses TRBV19 and TRBJ1-2; D is perhaps TRBD1 (6 bases). V lost 7 bases and J lost 3, with 18 bases in between. Germline V CDR1 and CDR2: LNHDA, SQIVND (reference sequence). The CDR3 length is 15 residues. The CDR3 nucleotides are TGTGCCAGTAAGGTTGCGGGGGCCCGGGACTATGGCTACACCTTC. It encodes CASKVAGARDYGYTF.

The rearrangement uses TRBV19 and TRBJ2-1; TRBD2 agrees at 13 bases. The CDR3 contains 16 residues. The junction had 3 bases not matched to a gene; V was cut back by 4 bases and J by 3 bases. Germline-derived CDR1 and CDR2 are LNHDA and SQIVND (reference sequence). CDR3 DNA: TGTGCCAGTAGTAGGGGACTAGCGGGACTCTACAATGAGCAGTTCTTC. Its protein is CASSRGLAGLYNEQFF.

The V gene is TRBV5-1, the J gene TRBJ1-2; 9 bases align to TRBD1. Germline V gives CDR1 SGHRS, CDR2 YFSETQ. The V and J ends lost 4 bases and 7 bases, in that order; junction bases with no gene match: 8. The CDR3 runs 14 residues. The DNA for the CDR3 is TGCGCCAGCAGCGAGAGTACAGGGGGCTTTGGCTACACCTTC. Its translation is CASSESTGGFGYTF.

The rearrangement joins TRBV7-9 to TRBJ1-1; D is uncertain. Germline V gene sequence: CDR1 SEHNR, CDR2 FQNEAQ (reference sequence). The CDR3 contains 18 residues. V lost 2 bases, J lost 1 base, and 20 bases lay in between. CDR3 protein: CASSLKFNIARQNTEAFF. Here the CDR3 DNA reads TGTGCCAGCAGCTTAAAGTTTAACATTGCTCGACAGAACACTGAAGCTTTCTTT.

This rearrangement joins TRBV30 to TRBJ2-5; 7 bases are shared with TRBD1. This CDR3 comprises 11 residues. Looked up from germline, CDR1 is GTSNPN and CDR2 is SVGIG (reference sequence). After removal of 8 bases from V and 4 bases from J, the junction contained 4 bases not matched to a gene. In DNA form, the CDR3 reads TGTGCCCTGACAGGGTCAGAGACCCAGTACTTC. This encodes CALTGSETQYF. Together with reference TRBV30 and TRBJ2-5, the CDR3 gives the full variable domain: SQTIHQWPATLVQPVGSPLSLECTVEGTSNPNLYWYRQAAGRGLQLLFYSVGIGQISSEVPQNLSASRPQDRQFILSSKKLLLSDSGFYLCALTGSETQYFGPGTRLLVL.

CDR3 in DNA: TGCAGTGCTATCCAAAACATTCAGTACTTC. It codes for CSAIQNIQYF. The chain couples TRBV20-1 to TRBJ2-4, with unresolved D. Trimming shortened V by 4 bases and J by 5 bases, and 3 bases separated the two germline ends. Germline V gene lookup returns CDR1 DFQATT and CDR2 SNEGSKA (reference sequence). CDR3 length: 10 residues.

This clone was observed once. The chain has TRBV5-4 and TRBJ2-7, with D maybe TRBD2 (6 bases). V lost 0 bases, J lost 3 bases, and 16 bases lay in between. Germline CDR1 reads SGHNT; CDR2 reads YYREEE (reference sequence). The CDR3 runs 16 residues. The CDR3 region has the DNA TGTGCCAGCAGCTTGGCCCCTCCAGCGGAGGGCTACGAGCAGTACTTC. The encoded protein is CASSLAPPAEGYEQYF.

The CDR3 spells CATTARASGSSDEQFF. The CDR3 DNA reads TGTGCCACGACCGCCCGGGCTAGCGGGAGCTCTGATGAGCAGTTCTTC. The V call is TRBV5-4, the J call TRBJ2-1; 10 nucleotides line up with TRBD2. V shed 9 bases, J shed 8 bases, and the junction held 17 bases outside the gene matches. The CDR3 runs to 16 residues. Germline V gives CDR1 SGHNT, CDR2 YYREEE (reference sequence).

The chain uses TRBV18 and TRBJ2-1; a weak D match, TRBD2 (6 bases). CDR1 KGHSH and CDR2 LQKENI come from the germline V gene. The V end was cut by 4 bases, the J end by 4 bases, with 14 bases between. This CDR3 has 15 amino acids. CDR3 bases: TGTGCCAGCTCACTTACCGGGGGACTTTACAATGAGCAGTTCTTC. Translated, it gives CASSLTGGLYNEQFF.

The chain employs TRBV10-3 and TRBJ2-1, with a possible D match to TRBD2 (5 bases). Trimming pared 6 bases from V and 3 bases from J, leaving 9 bases between. The length of the CDR3 is 13 residues. Germline V CDR1 and CDR2: ENHRY, SYGVKD. The CDR3 DNA follows: TGTGCCATCAGGCCCGGGGTCTACAATGAGCAGTTCTTC. This encodes CAIRPGVYNEQFF.

In this sample, this clone turned up many times. J is TRBJ1-2 and V is TRBV6-6; possibly TRBD1 for D (6 bases). V was pared by 0 bases and J by 5 bases, with 13 bases between. Germline V gene lookup returns CDR1 MNHNY and CDR2 SVGAGI (reference sequence). The CDR3 is 15 amino acids. CDR3 sequence: CASSYSPRQEYGYTF. CDR3 sequence (DNA): TGTGCCAGCAGTTACTCCCCCCGACAGGAGTATGGCTACACCTTC.